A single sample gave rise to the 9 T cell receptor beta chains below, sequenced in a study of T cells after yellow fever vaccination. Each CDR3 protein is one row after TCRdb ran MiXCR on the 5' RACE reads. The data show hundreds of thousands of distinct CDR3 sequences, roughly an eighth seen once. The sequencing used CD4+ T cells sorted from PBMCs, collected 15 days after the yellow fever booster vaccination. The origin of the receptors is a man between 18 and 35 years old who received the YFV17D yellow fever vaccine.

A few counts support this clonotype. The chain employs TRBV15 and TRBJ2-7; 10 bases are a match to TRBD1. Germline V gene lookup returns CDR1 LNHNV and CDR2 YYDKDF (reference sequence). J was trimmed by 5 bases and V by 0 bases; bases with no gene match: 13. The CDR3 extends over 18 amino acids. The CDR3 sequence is CATSREGGDRGSLDEQYV. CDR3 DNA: TGTGCCACCAGCAGAGAAGGAGGGGACAGGGGTTCGTTGGACGAGCAGTACGTC.

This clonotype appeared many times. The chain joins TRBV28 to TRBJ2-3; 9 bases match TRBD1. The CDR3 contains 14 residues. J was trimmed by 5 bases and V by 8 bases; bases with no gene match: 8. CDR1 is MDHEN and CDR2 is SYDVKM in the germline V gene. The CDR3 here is CASRTGGVQDTQYF. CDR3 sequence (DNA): TGTGCCAGCCGTACAGGGGGCGTTCAAGATACGCAGTATTTT. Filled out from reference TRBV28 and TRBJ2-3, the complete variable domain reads DVKVTQSSRYLVKRTGEKVFLECVQDMDHENMFWYRQDPGLGLRLIYFSYDVKMKEKGDIPEGYSVSREKKERFSLILESASTNQTSMYLCASRTGGVQDTQYFGPGTRLTVL.

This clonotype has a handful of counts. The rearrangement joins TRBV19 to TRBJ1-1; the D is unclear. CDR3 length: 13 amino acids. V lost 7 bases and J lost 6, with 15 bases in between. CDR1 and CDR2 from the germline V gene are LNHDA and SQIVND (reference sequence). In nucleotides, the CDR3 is TGTGCCAGTACCGAACGCTCACGGGCTGAAGCTTTCTTT. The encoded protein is CASTERSRAEAFF. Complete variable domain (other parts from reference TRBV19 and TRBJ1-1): DGGITQSPKYLFRKEGQNVTLSCEQNLNHDAMYWYRQDPGQGLRLIYYSQIVNDFQKGDIAEGYSVSREKKESFPLTVTSAQKNPTAFYLCASTERSRAEAFFGQGTRLTVV.

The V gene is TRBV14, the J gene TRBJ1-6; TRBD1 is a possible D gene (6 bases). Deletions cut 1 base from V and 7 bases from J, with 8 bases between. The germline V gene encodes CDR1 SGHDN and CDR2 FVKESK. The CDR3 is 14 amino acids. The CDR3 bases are TGTGCCAGCAGCCAAGCGGGGGGCAATTCACCCCTCCACTTT. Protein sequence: CASSQAGGNSPLHF.

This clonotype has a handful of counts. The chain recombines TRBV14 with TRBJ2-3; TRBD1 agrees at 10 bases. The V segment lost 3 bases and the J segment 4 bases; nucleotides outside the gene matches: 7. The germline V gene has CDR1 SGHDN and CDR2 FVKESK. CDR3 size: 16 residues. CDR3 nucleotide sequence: TGTGCCAGCAGCCAGTTCCGACAGGGGGCCTCAGATACGCAGTATTTT. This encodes CASSQFRQGASDTQYF.

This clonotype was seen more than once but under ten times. The CDR3, as DNA: TGTGCCAGCAGTTTAGATGGGACCCCGTGGGAGCAGTACTTC. Amino acids: CASSLDGTPWEQYF. The V and J genes are TRBV12-3 or TRBV12-4 and TRBJ2-7; D could derive from TRBD1 or TRBD2 (5 bases each). The CDR3 totals 14 residues. V was trimmed by 1 base and J by 7 bases, leaving 14 bases between them.

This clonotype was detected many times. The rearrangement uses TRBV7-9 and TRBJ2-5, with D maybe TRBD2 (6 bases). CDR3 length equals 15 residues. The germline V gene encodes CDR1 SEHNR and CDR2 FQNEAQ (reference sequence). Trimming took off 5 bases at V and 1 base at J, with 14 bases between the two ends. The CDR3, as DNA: TGTGCCAGCAGCGCCGCCCGGGGGTCCCAAGAGACCCAGTACTTC. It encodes CASSAARGSQETQYF.

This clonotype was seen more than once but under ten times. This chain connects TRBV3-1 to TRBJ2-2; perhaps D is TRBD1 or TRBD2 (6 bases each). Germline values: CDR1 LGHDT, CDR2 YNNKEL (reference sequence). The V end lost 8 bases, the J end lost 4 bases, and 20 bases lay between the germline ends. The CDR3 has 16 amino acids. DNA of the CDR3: TGTGCCAGCGCCCAAACTTGGGGGGCCGGCACCGGGGAGCTGTTTTTT. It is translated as CASAQTWGAGTGELFF.

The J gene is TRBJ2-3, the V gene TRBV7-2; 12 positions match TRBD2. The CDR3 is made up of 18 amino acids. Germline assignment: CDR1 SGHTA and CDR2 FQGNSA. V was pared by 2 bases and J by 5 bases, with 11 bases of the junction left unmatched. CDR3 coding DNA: TGTGCCAGCAGCTTAAACCCACCTAGCGGGGGGGTATTAGATACGCAGTATTTT. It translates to CASSLNPPSGGVLDTQYF.